Each of the 25 T cell receptor beta chains below was sequenced from the same sample in a study of OX40 agonist ivuxolimab in advanced cancers. Some clones are missing from TCRdb's copy, which holds only in-frame ones; the method was immunoSEQ multiplex PCR. This table has tens of thousands of clones, 75% to 90% appearing once. The specimen was CD4+ or CD8+ T cells sorted from blood, collected in a trial of the OX40 agonist ivuxolimab. These TCRs come from an adult with an advanced solid tumor such as melanoma, head and neck, liver or kidney cancer.

This clone was counted once. The chain combines TRBV7-9 with TRBJ2-7, with 8 bases that match TRBD2. V lost 8 bases, J lost 6 bases, and 6 bases stayed unmatched. The CDR3 has 12 amino acids. Per the germline V gene, CDR1 is SEHNR and CDR2 is FQNEAQ (reference sequence). For the CDR3, the DNA is TGTGCCAGCGTATCCACTAGCGGCGAGCAGTACTTC. This codes for CASVSTSGEQYF.

V usage is TRBV6-6 and J usage is TRBJ1-2; no clear D gene. Between the trimmed V and J ends, which lost 0 bases and 11 bases, there was a span of 7 bases. CDR3 length: 11 residues. The V gene's germline CDR1 is MNHNY and CDR2 SVGAGI (reference sequence). The DNA for the CDR3 is TGTGCCAGCAGTTACTCCTACGTATACACCTTC. It yields the protein CASSYSYVYTF.

The rearrangement links TRBV7-3 to TRBJ2-2; 9 bases match TRBD2. The CDR3 contains 15 residues. Trimming took 8 bases from V and 4 from J; bases not matched to a gene: 8. Germline CDR1 and CDR2: SGHTA and FQGTGA. The CDR3: CASGPGLAVTGELFF. CDR3 in DNA: TGTGCCAGCGGCCCGGGACTAGCCGTCACCGGGGAGCTGTTTTTT. Looking up the rest from reference TRBV7-3 and TRBJ2-2 gives the full variable domain: GAGVSQTPSNKVTEKGKYVELRCDPISGHTALYWYRQSLGQGPEFLIYFQGTGAADDSGLPNDRFFAVRPEGSVSTLKIQRTERGDSAVYLCASGPGLAVTGELFFGEGSRLTVL.

The chain couples TRBV6-5 to TRBJ1-6, with 7 bases that match TRBD1. There are 13 residues in the CDR3. Germline V gene data show CDR1 as MNHEY and CDR2 as SVGAGI. The V segment lost 7 bases and the J segment 3 bases; nucleotides outside the gene matches: 0. CDR3 protein: CASTGGYNSPLHF. DNA of the CDR3: TGTGCCAGCACAGGGGGCTATAATTCACCCCTCCACTTT.

The genes are TRBV4-2 and TRBJ2-3, with no clear D. Germline assignment: CDR1 LGHNA and CDR2 YNFKEQ. The CDR3 is 14 amino acids. V lost 0 bases to trimming and J lost 0 bases, with 4 bases between them. The CDR3 region has the DNA TGTGCCAGCAGCCAAGAGCGGAGCACAGATACGCAGTATTTT. Amino acid sequence: CASSQERSTDTQYF.

CDR3 region: CASSFWTGTYEQYF. The CDR3 DNA reads as TGTGCCAGCAGCTTCTGGACAGGAACCTACGAGCAGTACTTC. V gene TRBV5-8 combines with J gene TRBJ2-7, with 7 bases identical to TRBD1. The CDR3 is made up of 14 amino acids. V lost 2 bases and J lost 2; bases outside the gene matches: 4. CDR1 and CDR2 (germline): SGHTS, YDEGEE.

On this clone: At one of its ends the junction is not consistent with the germline gene, which may arise from a read error. The V and J genes are TRBV4-2 and TRBJ2-7; D is undetermined. CDR1 LGHNA and CDR2 YNFKEQ come from the germline V gene. CDR3 length equals 13 residues. As DNA, the CDR3 is TGTGCCAGCAGCCAAGGTGGCTCCAACGAGCAGTACTTC. Its translation is CASSQGGSNEQYF.

The genes are TRBV11-2 and TRBJ2-4; 8 positions agree with TRBD2. The V gene end was trimmed by 5 bases and the J gene end by 0 bases; junction bases not matched to a gene: 15. Germline V gene data show CDR1 as SGHAT and CDR2 as FQNNGV. The CDR3 is 19 residues long. CDR3 region: CASSQREFRSIIAKNIQYF. The CDR3 DNA reads TGTGCCAGCAGCCAGCGGGAGTTTCGATCCATAATAGCCAAAAACATTCAGTACTTC.

V usage is TRBV27 and J usage is TRBJ1-1; perhaps TRBD1 as D (5 bases). Trimming cost V 5 bases and J 1 base, with 14 bases left between them. Germline V gives CDR1 MNHEY, CDR2 SMNVEV (reference sequence). The length of the CDR3 is 15 residues. This CDR3 is CASSRLLGENTEAFF. For the CDR3, the DNA is TGTGCCAGCAGTCGCCTTTTAGGGGAGAACACTGAAGCTTTCTTT.

The rearrangement links TRBV7-3 to TRBJ2-3; 12 bases map to TRBD2. Germline values: CDR1 SGHTA, CDR2 FQGTGA. The CDR3 spans 15 residues. V gave up 0 bases and J gave up 5 bases; unmatched junction bases: 0. The CDR3 DNA reads as TGTGCCAGCAGCTTAACGGGACTAGCGGGAGATACGCAGTATTTT. It translates to CASSLTGLAGDTQYF.

The rearrangement joins TRBV2 to TRBJ2-2; no definite D call. Trimming took off 6 bases at V and 1 base at J, with 6 bases between the two ends. Germline V gives CDR1 SNHLY, CDR2 FYNNEI. The CDR3 has 13 residues. In nucleotides, the CDR3 is TGTGCCAGCAGAGCAGAGAACACCGGGGAGCTGTTTTTT. Its translation is CASRAENTGELFF.

In this sample, this clone turned up once. V is TRBV1 and J is TRBJ2-7; the table assigns TRBD1, which was not confirmed against the DNA. TRBV1 is deemed a pseudogene. The CDR3 consists of 17 residues. The CDR3 DNA reads as TGCACCAGCAGCCAACCGGGAACCGACAGGGTCATACACGAGCAGTACTTC. Translating it yields CTSSQPGTDRVIHEQYF.

The V gene is TRBV10-3, the J gene TRBJ2-2, with 8 nucleotides matching TRBD2. The CDR3 totals 17 residues. Germline V gene data show CDR1 as ENHRY and CDR2 as SYGVKD. Trimming at V came to 2 bases and at J to 5 bases, leaving 10 bases not matched to a gene. CDR3 amino acids: CAISEPKGAGDTGELFF. CDR3 nucleotide sequence: TGTGCCATCAGTGAGCCCAAGGGAGCGGGAGATACCGGGGAGCTGTTTTTT.

The rearrangement joins TRBV28 to TRBJ2-5, with D possibly being TRBD1 (6 bases). Trimming left V 6 bases short and J 2 bases short, with 10 bases between. The CDR3 totals 13 residues. Germline V gene sequence: CDR1 MDHEN, CDR2 SYDVKM. The CDR3 nucleotides read TGTGCCAGCAGCTTGGGACAACAAGAGACCCAGTACTTC. It specifies CASSLGQQETQYF.

The chain has TRBV7-8 and TRBJ2-1; TRBD1 aligns across 7 bases. The CDR3 loop spans 15 amino acids. V dropped 6 bases and J dropped 9; count of bases not matched to a gene: 14. Germline V gene sequence: CDR1 SGHVS, CDR2 FQNEAQ. The CDR3 protein is CASRAMGQGVFEQFF. The CDR3 region has the DNA TGTGCCAGCAGAGCTATGGGCCAGGGGGTTTTTGAGCAGTTCTTC. Full variable domain (outside the CDR3, taken from reference TRBV7-8 and TRBJ2-1): GAGVSQSPRYKVAKRGQDVALRCDPISGHVSLFWYQQALGQGPEFLTYFQNEAQLDKSGLPSDRFFAERPEGSVSTLKIQRTQQEDSAVYLCASRAMGQGVFEQFFGPGTRLTVL.

J is TRBJ1-1 and V is TRBV10-3, with D tentatively TRBD1 (5 bases). This CDR3 is 16 amino acids long. The V gene lost 5 bases and the J gene lost 1 base, with 17 bases spanning the gap. Germline V gene sequence: CDR1 ENHRY, CDR2 SYGVKD. The CDR3 loop reads CAISQGLGSGNTEAFF. Here the CDR3 DNA reads TGTGCCATCAGTCAGGGCCTAGGTTCAGGGAACACTGAAGCTTTCTTT.

The table lists this clone with a count of one. The chain combines TRBV30 with TRBJ2-7; D is uncertain. CDR3 size: 12 residues. The V and J ends lost 0 bases and 13 bases respectively, with 16 bases between them. From germline, CDR1 is GTSNPN and CDR2 SVGIG (reference sequence). This chain's CDR3 is CAWSVRAGTDYF. CDR3 nucleotide sequence: TGTGCCTGGAGTGTACGAGCAGGAACGGATTACTTC. Complete variable domain (other parts from reference TRBV30 and TRBJ2-7): SQTIHQWPATLVQPVGSPLSLECTVEGTSNPNLYWYRQAAGRGLQLLFYSVGIGQISSEVPQNLSASRPQDRQFILSSKKLLLSDSGFYLCAWSVRAGTDYFGPGTRLTVT.

This chain links TRBV15 with TRBJ1-2; D might be TRBD1 (5 bases). The CDR3 totals 13 residues. V dropped 5 bases and J dropped 5 bases, with 12 bases sitting between them. Germline values: CDR1 LNHNV, CDR2 YYDKDF (reference sequence). Here the CDR3 DNA reads TGTGCCACCAGCGCCGAACAGGAGTATGGCTACACCTTC. Its translation is CATSAEQEYGYTF.

This clone came up once. CDR3 sequence reads: CASSLAGAKNIQYF. The CDR3 DNA reads TGTGCCAGCAGCTTAGCAGGAGCCAAAAACATTCAGTACTTC. The V call is TRBV5-6, the J call TRBJ2-4; D remains ambiguous. The germline V gene encodes CDR1 SGHDT and CDR2 YYEEEE. The CDR3 is made up of 14 amino acids. Trimming removed 2 bases from V and 0 bases from J, with 6 bases in between.

The J gene is TRBJ2-7, the V gene TRBV20-1, with D tentatively TRBD1 (5 bases). CDR1 and CDR2 from the germline V gene are DFQATT and SNEGSKA (reference sequence). Trimming removed 4 bases from V and 7 bases from J, with 11 bases in between. CDR3 size: 11 residues. Here the CDR3 reads CSATHRLEQYF. The CDR3 DNA reads TGCAGTGCTACTCACAGGCTTGAGCAGTACTTC.

In its sample, this clone was seen a few times. This chain uses TRBV5-1 with TRBJ2-7, with TRBD1 as a possible D gene (6 bases). CDR1 and CDR2 (germline): SGHRS, YFSETQ. V was pared by 1 base and J by 4 bases, with 6 bases between. The CDR3 extends over 12 amino acids. The CDR3 region is CASSLQGYEQYF. DNA of the CDR3: TGCGCCAGCAGCTTGCAGGGGTACGAGCAGTACTTC.

This chain links TRBV2 with TRBJ2-7; D may match TRBD1 or TRBD2 (5 bases each). Deletions cut 3 bases from V and 6 bases from J, with 18 bases between. The CDR3 length is 15 residues. Looked up from germline, CDR1 is SNHLY and CDR2 is FYNNEI. CDR3 nucleotides: TGTGCCAGCAGTGAGAGTACAGTAGAGGGGTTCGAGCAGTACTTC. Translating it yields CASSESTVEGFEQYF.

The chain couples TRBV28 to TRBJ1-2, with D tentatively TRBD1 (6 bases). CDR3 length: 16 amino acids. CDR1 is MDHEN and CDR2 is SYDVKM in the germline V gene. Trimming cost V 5 bases and J 2 bases, with 18 bases left between them. CDR3 sequence reads: CASSQFPTGANYGYTF. DNA for the CDR3: TGTGCCAGCAGTCAGTTCCCGACAGGCGCCAACTATGGCTACACCTTC.

In its sample, this clone was seen once. The chain couples TRBV18 to TRBJ2-3; D is perhaps TRBD2 (5 bases). The CDR3 sequence is 14 residues long. V lost 0 bases and J lost 4, with 8 bases in between. Germline V lookup: CDR1 KGHSH, CDR2 LQKENI. CDR3 loop: CASSPPRGSDTQYF. The CDR3 region has the DNA TGTGCCAGCTCACCACCGCGAGGGTCAGATACGCAGTATTTT.

The chain has TRBV5-1 and TRBJ2-1, with D perhaps given as TRBD1 or TRBD2 (6 bases each). CDR3 length: 15 amino acids. CDR1 is SGHRS, CDR2 YFSETQ, per germline. Trimming shortened V by 7 bases and J by 6 bases, and 20 bases separated the two germline ends. CDR3 loop: CASLDTLGGINEQFF. CDR3 DNA sequence: TGCGCCAGCTTAGACACGCTAGGGGGGATCAATGAGCAGTTCTTC.